The T cell receptor (beta chain) under discussion was sequenced for a study of beta chain features in type 1 diabetes. Across the whole study: Cell yields, gender and age were similar in healthy donors and patients.

CDR1 is LGHNA, CDR2 YSLEER, per germline. V lost 4 bases, J lost 4 bases, and 4 bases stayed unmatched. The CDR3 length is 14 residues. Broader study findings: PCR might favor shorter templates, equally in patients and controls. Type 1 diabetes patients had fewer VDJ junction insertions and more deletions. A moderate, significant TCRB CDR3 shortening appeared in type 1 diabetes across four CD4+ subsets.

As every portion of the isolated RNA was reverse transcribed, the sequencing read expressed TCRB transcripts. Clones were read by immunoSEQ multiplex PCR, and TCRdb kept only the in-frame ones, dropping some. The sample shows about half a million clones, roughly 10% of them seen only once. To note about this clone: Its antigen is undetermined.

The chain recombines TRBV4-3 with TRBJ1-2, with TRBD1 matching 9 bases. The sequencing input was naive CD4+ T cells from blood. This TCR came from a woman under 30 in good health. CDR3 DNA sequence: TGCGCCAGCAGCCGAGAGACAGGGGGCTATGGCTACACCTTC. It encodes CASSRETGGYGYTF.